This TCR beta chain was recovered during a study of blood T cell repertoires in COVID-19. Study-level background: Both acute and convalescent COVID-19 samples were obtained from the United States, Italy and Spain. Nucleic acid was either cDNA or gDNA, and it came from T cells, B-cell-depleted T cells, or PBMCs.

CDR3 length equals 12 residues. V gave up 1 base and J gave up 10 bases, with 10 bases separating them. The germline gives CDR1 LGHDT, CDR2 YNNKEL (reference sequence). Original handling: It was from reference gene primer amplification that nucleated cell counts were estimated. The assay was immunoSEQ multiplex PCR, and TCRdb's table has in-frame clones only and misses some. Clone size and the V and J calls come from that table; the DNA yielded D and trimming. This sample carries fewer than 150,000 clones, approximately 80% of them seen once, and the ten largest clones take over 7.5%. Sequenced: peripheral blood. This TCR was recovered from a woman of 80 years or more in a cohort sampled during active or convalescent COVID-19. V usage is TRBV3-1 (or the pseudogene TRBV3-2) and J usage is TRBJ1-1; possible D gene TRBD1, 5 bases. CDR3 region: CASSQVGGGAFF. CDR3 nucleotide sequence: TGTGCCAGCAGCCAAGTCGGGGGTGGAGCTTTCTTT.